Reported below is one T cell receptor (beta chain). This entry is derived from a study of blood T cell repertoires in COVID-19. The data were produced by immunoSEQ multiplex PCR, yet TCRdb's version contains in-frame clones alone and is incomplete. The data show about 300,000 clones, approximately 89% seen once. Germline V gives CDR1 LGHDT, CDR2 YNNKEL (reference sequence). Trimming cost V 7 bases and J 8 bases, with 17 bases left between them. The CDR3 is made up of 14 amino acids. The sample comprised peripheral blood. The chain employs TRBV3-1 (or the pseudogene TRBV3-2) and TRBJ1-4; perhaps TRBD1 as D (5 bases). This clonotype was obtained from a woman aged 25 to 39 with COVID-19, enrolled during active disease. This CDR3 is CASTPGRVQEKLFF. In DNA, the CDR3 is TGTGCCAGCACCCCCGGCAGGGTACAAGAAAAACTGTTTTTT.